This T cell receptor beta chain was recorded in a study of glioma-infiltrating T cells after dendritic cell vaccination. Study background: Dendritic cell vaccine was injected intradermally three times, biweekly.

TCRB CDR3 was amplified from 2 ug genomic DNA or less. Primers: 60 V beta forward and 13 J beta reverse. Repertoires were generated with immunoSEQ multiplex PCR, while TCRdb's copy carries only in-frame clones and drops some. The sample has about 90,000 clones; approximately 87% are singletons. The sequence was collected from a human donor with glioblastoma. The material sequenced was blood, taken before dendritic cell vaccination.

This CDR3 is CASSARVTQYF. The CDR3 DNA reads as TGTGCCAGCAGTGCCCGGGTGACCCAGTACTTC. V and J are TRBV6-1 and TRBJ2-5; D remains unclear. This CDR3 is 11 amino acids long. Trimming took 4 bases from V and 7 from J, leaving 7 bases between them. Germline V gives CDR1 MNHNS, CDR2 SASEGT.